This TCR beta chain was found in a study of T cells in Graves' hyperthyroidism and ophthalmopathy (dated by TCRdb to the late 2010s). Notes on the research overall: Peripheral blood samples were taken at initial diagnosis, before any treatment was given. To identify distinguishing TCR V-J signatures, a discovery cohort of around 100 patients was used, comprising some 45 with Graves' ophthalmopathy and some 60 with stable Graves' hyperthyroidism. Prospective prediction of ophthalmopathy was tested in an independent validation cohort of fewer than 20 hyperthyroidism patients and some 17 patients who later progressed to ophthalmopathy. The 100 discovery patients were randomly split 7:3 into training and test sets. In addition, the study compared T-cell repertoires in thyroid tissue and in blood from six Graves' hyperthyroidism patients. After sampling, hyperthyroidism patients received methimazole starting at 30 mg daily, and ophthalmopathy patients received high-dose intravenous methylprednisolone. TCR Vbeta CDR3 sequencing of approximately 140 peripheral blood samples (under 45 ophthalmopathy, 75 hyperthyroidism and roughly 17 progressor patients) is reported in the paper. Beyond this particular receptor, the publication reports: During validation, the model predicted progression to ophthalmopathy a median of approximately 6 months ahead of onset, with around 71% sensitivity and roughly 72% specificity. Most expanded thyroid clonotypes (frequency above 0.001) were also found in blood, which suggests that blood repertoires may mirror thyroid immune responses. No statistical method was used to set the sample size in advance, and investigators knew the group allocation. A 13 V-J signature model separated ophthalmopathy from stable hyperthyroidism, with roughly 88% sensitivity and 81% to 83% specificity in cross-validation and 80%/75% in testing.

The TCR beta CDR3 regions were amplified from the RNA transcripts. For the first round of RT-PCR on the TCR CDR3, the HTBI primer set was used together with the Qiagen OneStep RT-PCR kit. The libraries were constructed in a second round of multiplex PCR and then size-selected and purified. The libraries were sequenced on an Illumina HiSeq2000 using paired-end 100 bp reads. In the paper's pipeline: SOAPnuke was used to process the raw data, with reads discarded if the reads contained adapters or uncalled bases, had a mean Phred below 15, or lacked an exact constant-primer or identifier match. COPE v1.2.5 was used to merge high-quality paired reads, and clonotypes were defined as unique nucleotide sequences. MiTCR v1.1 was used to align clonotypes to the IMGT TRBV, TRBD and TRBJ reference segments. The analysis included only V-J combinations with a frequency above 0.0001, which together covered around 99% of the repertoires. A TCS score was defined as the ratio of F50 (clonal expansion) to E x V (chaos), with BLOSUM62-based TCRdist applied between CDR3 peptides within each V-J. Welch's t-statistics and random forest reduced roughly 530 V-J features to 10 to 15, which were used in a naive Bayes classifier (R e1071). TCRdb cleaned the public reads at Q25 with fastp, built clones with MiXCR and kept in-frame beta chains. Merged by CDR3 protein, the rows form single entries marked with the most common genes and DNA. V and J calls and clone size were set by TCRdb, not the authors. This sample gives hundreds of thousands of distinct CDR3 sequences in total; about 14% of them show up just once. The top ten clones comprise about an eighth of the sample.

Ophthalmopathy patients had moderately to severely active disease, with a Clinical Activity Score of 3 or more, a NOSPECS grade of 4 or more, and a disease duration of less than 3 months. The study excluded patients with uncontrolled infections, other autoimmune diseases, pregnancy or lactation. Clinical symptoms, serum thyroxine and TRAb, thyroid ultrasound, and orbital computed tomography formed the basis for the diagnoses. PBMCs were separated from under 12 ml of fresh peripheral blood using Ficoll-Paque density gradient centrifugation. Total RNA was extracted with Trizol reagent, and quality was checked on an Agilent 2100 Bioanalyzer. Comments on this clonotype: What this receptor recognizes is not known. No base qualities exist here, and no much larger clone lies one base off it.

V is reduced by 5 bases and J by 4 bases, leaving a spacing of 14 bases between them. Looking up the germline V gene yields CDR1 MNHNS and CDR2 SASEGT. The CDR3, from cysteine to phenylalanine, totals 14 residues. The kept DNA is CDR3 alone, 42 bases in frame from the first base. The rearranged chain carries TRBV6-1 and TRBJ1-1; the best D guess is TRBD1, with 5 bases matching. The material sequenced was blood. The sequence was collected from a woman aged 45 to 65 with Graves' ophthalmopathy. Read as DNA, the sequence is TGTGCCAGCAGTTGGGCAGGGATGAGCACTGAAGCTTTCTTT. It is translated as CASSWAGMSTEAFF.